This T cell receptor beta chain was sequenced for a study of control samples from healthy donors and cancer patients. Germline V CDR1 and CDR2: KGHSH, LQKENI. Trimming took 4 bases from V and 5 from J, leaving 14 bases between them. The CDR3 has 15 amino acids. Only in-frame clones appear in the TCRdb table, and some are missing; sequencing was by immunoSEQ multiplex PCR. This sample carries 75,000 to 95,000 clones, roughly 84% of them seen once, and the ten largest clones take about 35%. Sequenced sample: PBMCs. This TCR came from a man between 70 and 80 years old with lung cancer. The chain is built from TRBV18 and TRBJ2-2; weak D call: TRBD1 (5 bases). CDR3 in amino acids: CASSRWGPGTGELFF. The CDR3 coding sequence is TGTGCCAGCTCACGGTGGGGCCCCGGGACCGGGGAGCTGTTTTTT.